The 14 T cell receptor beta chains below were found in one sample sequenced in a study of blood T cell repertoires in COVID-19. Sequenced by immunoSEQ multiplex PCR; TCRdb stores in-frame clones only, minus some. This sample carries roughly 180,000 clones, roughly 80% of them seen once, and the ten largest clones take around 4.3%. Specimen: PBMCs or T cells enriched from blood (not recorded which). The receptors were sampled from a woman between 45 and 65 years old who had recovered from COVID-19.

Details on this clone: Additional DNA sequences in this sample encode the identical CDR3. V and J are TRBV28 and TRBJ1-1; 9 nucleotides align to TRBD1. Germline loops: CDR1 MDHEN, CDR2 SYDVKM. With 6 bases clipped from V and 4 bases from J, the junction kept 3 bases outside the gene matches. CDR3 size: 13 residues. The CDR3 is CASSRDRVTEAFF. The CDR3 region has the DNA TGTGCCAGCAGCCGGGACAGGGTCACTGAAGCTTTCTTT.

The chain combines TRBV7-9 with TRBJ2-6, with TRBD2 matching 9 bases. After removal of 5 bases from V and 4 bases from J, the junction contained 9 bases not matched to a gene. The CDR3 is 17 amino acids. In germline, CDR1 is SEHNR, CDR2 FQNEAQ (reference sequence). CDR3: CASSPAGGPSGANVLTF. The CDR3 region has the DNA TGTGCCAGCAGCCCAGCGGGGGGCCCTTCAGGGGCCAACGTCCTGACTTTC.

This clone was detected a few times. V gene TRBV10-3 combines with J gene TRBJ1-2, with 7 bases identical to TRBD1. This CDR3 spans 17 amino acids. The V segment lost 3 bases and the J segment 3 bases; nucleotides outside the gene matches: 13. The V gene's germline CDR1 is ENHRY and CDR2 SYGVKD. The CDR3 DNA follows: TGTGCCATCAGTGATTCTGGACAGGCTAATGGGGACTATGGCTACACCTTC. Protein sequence: CAISDSGQANGDYGYTF.

V is TRBV4-3 and J is TRBJ2-1; 9 positions agree with TRBD1. The ends lost 5 bases at V and 4 bases at J; junction bases unmatched: 9. The germline V gene has CDR1 LGHNA and CDR2 YSLEER. This CDR3 region has 16 residues. CDR3 coding DNA: TGCGCCAGCAGCAGGGACAGGGAGAAGGGATACAATGAGCAGTTCTTC. Translating it yields CASSRDREKGYNEQFF.

Written as DNA, the CDR3 is TGTGCCAGCAGTTTCCCCACAGGGGGGGCTGGAAACACCATATATTTT. It translates to CASSFPTGGAGNTIYF. The J gene is TRBJ1-3, the V gene TRBV28; 8 bases fit TRBD1. Germline assignment: CDR1 MDHEN and CDR2 SYDVKM. The CDR3 loop spans 16 amino acids. V shed 3 bases, J shed 2 bases, and the junction held 6 bases outside the gene matches. Using reference TRBV28 and TRBJ1-3 for the parts outside the CDR3, the full variable domain is DVKVTQSSRYLVKRTGEKVFLECVQDMDHENMFWYRQDPGLGLRLIYFSYDVKMKEKGDIPEGYSVSREKKERFSLILESASTNQTSMYLCASSFPTGGAGNTIYFGEGSWLTVV.

This chain links TRBV5-1 with TRBJ1-1, with 10 bases matching TRBD1. CDR3 size: 18 residues. The trim removed 4 bases at V and 0 bases at J, leaving 12 bases unmatched. Per germline, CDR1 SGHRS and CDR2 YFSETQ. The CDR3 here is CASSHFLGQGELNTEAFF. The CDR3 region has the DNA TGCGCCAGCAGCCACTTCCTTGGACAGGGGGAATTGAACACTGAAGCTTTCTTT.

V usage is TRBV7-9 and J usage is TRBJ1-6; D ambiguous. Germline CDR1 and CDR2: SEHNR and FQNEAQ (reference sequence). The CDR3 totals 14 residues. The V end lost 6 bases, the J end lost 5 bases, and 11 bases lay between the germline ends. The CDR3: CASRGQADNSPLHF. In DNA, the CDR3 is TGTGCCAGCAGGGGCCAGGCCGATAATTCACCCCTCCACTTT.

The J gene is TRBJ2-1, the V gene TRBV5-1; tentatively, D is TRBD2 (6 bases). The ends were cut back, 2 bases at V and 5 bases at J, with 14 bases in the middle. CDR1 SGHRS and CDR2 YFSETQ come from the germline V gene. The CDR3 has 15 residues. The CDR3 loop is CASSFQWGDNNEQFF. CDR3 nucleotides: TGCGCCAGCAGCTTTCAGTGGGGGGATAACAATGAGCAGTTCTTC.

The genes are TRBV6-5 and TRBJ1-3, with D uncertain. Between the trimmed V and J ends, which lost 4 bases and 4 bases, there was a span of 11 bases. The CDR3 loop spans 14 amino acids. The germline CDR1 and CDR2 sequences are MNHEY and SVGAGI. In nucleotides, the CDR3 is TGTGCCAGCAGTTCCTTTGGGCCGGGAAACACCATATATTTT. It specifies CASSSFGPGNTIYF.

This clone was found a few times. The CDR3 DNA reads as TGTGCCAGCAGCCAGGGGGGGGGAACAAGCGTGACCCAGTACTTC. It specifies CASSQGGGTSVTQYF. J is TRBJ2-5 and V is TRBV3-1 (or the pseudogene TRBV3-2); 7 bases are a match to TRBD2. With 3 bases clipped from V and 7 bases from J, the junction kept 11 bases outside the gene matches. The CDR3 runs 15 residues. Per the germline V gene, CDR1 is LGHDT and CDR2 is YNNKEL (reference sequence).

There are a few counts of this clone. V and J are TRBV9 and TRBJ1-2; perhaps TRBD1 as D (5 bases). Germline V CDR1 and CDR2: SGDLS, YYNGEE. The CDR3 is 15 residues long. The ends were cut back, 7 bases at V and 8 bases at J, with 24 bases in the middle. CDR3 in amino acids: CASARQQVTPSGYTF. Here the CDR3 DNA reads TGTGCCAGCGCCAGACAGCAGGTCACCCCCAGCGGCTACACCTTC.

The chain employs TRBV28 and TRBJ1-5; TRBD1 matches at 7 bases. After removal of 6 bases from V and 3 bases from J, the junction contained 8 bases not matched to a gene. There are 15 residues in the CDR3. Germline values: CDR1 MDHEN, CDR2 SYDVKM. CDR3 bases: TGTGCCAGCAGACAAAAAGACAGGGACAATCAGCCCCAGCATTTT. Encoded protein: CASRQKDRDNQPQHF. Combining the CDR3 with reference TRBV28 and TRBJ1-5 gives the whole variable domain DVKVTQSSRYLVKRTGEKVFLECVQDMDHENMFWYRQDPGLGLRLIYFSYDVKMKEKGDIPEGYSVSREKKERFSLILESASTNQTSMYLCASRQKDRDNQPQHFGDGTRLSIL.

V is TRBV28 and J is TRBJ1-2, with D tentatively TRBD1 (5 bases). This CDR3 has 14 residues. Trimming shortened V by 6 bases and J by 0 bases, and 11 bases separated the two germline ends. Germline loops: CDR1 MDHEN, CDR2 SYDVKM. CDR3 sequence: CASRRDSANYGYTF. In DNA form, the CDR3 reads TGTGCCAGCAGACGGGACTCAGCTAACTATGGCTACACCTTC.

J is TRBJ2-3 and V is TRBV11-2; D not resolved. Trimming left V 5 bases short and J 1 base short, with 13 bases between. This CDR3 has 15 amino acids. Germline CDR1 is SGHAT and CDR2 is FQNNGV. The CDR3 sequence is CASSQNPSGTDTQYF. CDR3 nucleotide sequence: TGTGCCAGCAGCCAAAACCCCAGCGGCACAGATACGCAGTATTTT.